These 12 T cell receptor beta chains came from one sample sequenced in a study of blood T cell repertoires in COVID-19. Sequencing was performed with immunoSEQ multiplex PCR; in TCRdb, only in-frame clones are kept and a portion is missing. The profile shows fewer than 200,000 clones, roughly 85% of them singletons. The sample consisted of PBMCs or T cells enriched from blood (not recorded which). The receptor set was obtained from a woman in her 70s in a cohort exposed to, infected with or recovered from COVID-19 (not recorded which).

Only a few counts were recorded for this clone. This chain's CDR3 is CASSQVGTSYNEQFF. The CDR3, as DNA: TGTGCCAGCAGCCAAGTGGGGACATCCTACAATGAGCAGTTCTTC. V gene TRBV7-9 combines with J gene TRBJ2-1; perhaps TRBD1 as D (6 bases). Trimming removed 5 bases at V and 1 base at J, with 12 bases between. This CDR3 comprises 15 residues. Germline CDR1 SEHNR, CDR2 FQNEAQ (reference sequence).

This chain links TRBV19 with TRBJ2-1; D remains ambiguous. In germline, CDR1 is LNHDA, CDR2 SQIVND (reference sequence). Trimming shortened V by 3 bases and J by 7 bases, and 10 bases separated the two germline ends. CDR3 length: 13 residues. CDR3 bases: TGTGCCAGTAGTATGTACTCTCAAAATGAGCAGTTCTTC. Encoded protein: CASSMYSQNEQFF.

The V call is TRBV11-1, the J call TRBJ2-1, with TRBD2 matching over 7 bases. Germline assignment: CDR1 SGHAT and CDR2 FQDESV (reference sequence). The junction had 4 bases not matched to a gene; V was cut back by 1 base and J by 7 bases. The CDR3 contains 14 residues. The CDR3 nucleotides are TGTGCCAGCAGCTTAGTCTCTAGCGGAAATGAGCAGTTCTTC. This gives the protein CASSLVSSGNEQFF. Full variable domain (missing parts from reference TRBV11-1 and TRBJ2-1): EAEVAQSPRYKITEKSQAVAFWCDPISGHATLYWYRQILGQGPELLVQFQDESVVDDSQLPKDRFSAERLKGVDSTLKIQPAELGDSAMYLCASSLVSSGNEQFFGPGTRLTVL.

The chain carries TRBV27 and TRBJ1-4; 8 positions agree with TRBD1. The CDR3 has 15 amino acids. V lost 3 bases and J lost 6; bases outside the gene matches: 6. Germline CDR1 reads MNHEY; CDR2 reads SMNVEV (reference sequence). The CDR3 DNA reads TGTGCCAGCAGTTTCAGGGGGCGGAGGGATGAAAAACTGTTTTTT. Amino acids: CASSFRGRRDEKLFF.

V is TRBV5-1 and J is TRBJ2-5; TRBD2 matches at 10 bases. CDR3 size: 15 residues. Looked up from germline, CDR1 is SGHRS and CDR2 is YFSETQ. V trimming: 1 base; J trimming: 4 bases; junction bases outside the gene matches: 4. The CDR3 reads CASSLLAGEGETQYF. The CDR3 region has the DNA TGCGCCAGCAGCTTGCTAGCGGGAGAAGGAGAGACCCAGTACTTC.

CDR3 region: CASSHLTKGLREETQYF. CDR3 DNA sequence: TGTGCCAGCAGCCACTTGACAAAGGGGCTGAGAGAAGAGACCCAGTACTTC. This rearrangement joins TRBV3-1 (or the pseudogene TRBV3-2) to TRBJ2-5, with TRBD1 as a possible D gene (5 bases). The CDR3 runs to 17 residues. Per germline, CDR1 LGHDT and CDR2 YNNKEL (reference sequence). Trimming left V 3 bases short and J 3 bases short, with 20 bases between.

The rearrangement uses TRBV10-3 and TRBJ1-2; D perhaps matches TRBD1 (5 bases). The CDR3 sequence is 12 residues long. V was trimmed by 11 bases and J by 4 bases, leaving 14 bases between them. CDR1 is ENHRY and CDR2 is SYGVKD in the germline V gene. The CDR3 loop reads CASAGQSYGYTF. The CDR3 nucleotides are TGTGCCTCCGCGGGGCAGTCCTATGGCTACACCTTC.

The chain employs TRBV5-5 and TRBJ1-2; D is undetermined. This CDR3 contains 12 residues. With 6 bases removed from V and 4 bases from J, the gap between germline ends came to 10 bases. Germline-derived CDR1 and CDR2 are SGHKS and YYEKEE (reference sequence). CDR3 DNA: TGTGCCAGCAACCCGCGGGGCTATGGCTACACCTTC. As protein: CASNPRGYGYTF.

The genes are TRBV18 and TRBJ1-5; D perhaps matches TRBD1 (5 bases). This CDR3 spans 15 amino acids. Trimming cost V 0 bases and J 4 bases, with 10 bases left between them. Germline values: CDR1 KGHSH, CDR2 LQKENI. The CDR3 is CASSPPGGLNQPQHF. For the CDR3, the DNA is TGTGCCAGCTCACCACCGGGGGGTTTGAATCAGCCCCAGCATTTT. Filled out from reference TRBV18 and TRBJ1-5, the complete variable domain reads NAGVMQNPRHLVRRRGQEARLRCSPMKGHSHVYWYRQLPEEGLKFMVYLQKENIIDESGMPKERFSAEFPKEGPSILRIQQVVRGDSAAYFCASSPPGGLNQPQHFGDGTRLSIL.

In the case of this clone: Other DNA sequences in the same sample also yield this CDR3. The gene calls are TRBV18 and TRBJ2-3; TRBD1 might be the D (5 bases). Between the trimmed V and J ends, which lost 2 bases and 0 bases, there was a span of 9 bases. This CDR3 has 15 residues. Germline CDR1 and CDR2: KGHSH and LQKENI. The CDR3 region is CASSPRQTSTDTQYF. As DNA, the CDR3 is TGTGCCAGCTCACCAAGACAGACTAGCACAGATACGCAGTATTTT.

CDR3 in DNA: TGTGCCAGCAGGGGACAGTTGAACACTGAAGCTTTCTTT. Translating gives CASRGQLNTEAFF. V and J are TRBV6-5 and TRBJ1-1; 7 positions agree with TRBD1. CDR3 size: 13 residues. The V gene end was trimmed by 6 bases and the J gene end by 0 bases; junction bases not matched to a gene: 1. The V gene's germline CDR1 is MNHEY and CDR2 SVGAGI.

This chain uses TRBV7-8 with TRBJ2-2; no firm D call. CDR3 length: 13 residues. Germline CDR1 SGHVS, CDR2 FQNEAQ. V lost 6 bases and J 6 bases, leaving 11 bases between the germline ends. Here the CDR3 DNA reads TGTGCCAGCAGGCCTGACTGGGCCGGGGAGCTGTTTTTT. Translation gives CASRPDWAGELFF. The full variable domain, rest sourced from reference TRBV7-8 and TRBJ2-2, is GAGVSQSPRYKVAKRGQDVALRCDPISGHVSLFWYQQALGQGPEFLTYFQNEAQLDKSGLPSDRFFAERPEGSVSTLKIQRTQQEDSAVYLCASRPDWAGELFFGEGSRLTVL.